Each of the 19 T cell receptor beta chains below was sequenced from the same sample in a study of shared clonotypes between healthy human individuals. Naive CD8 populations comprised CD45RO-negative cells positively selected for CCR7, excluding terminally differentiated effector memory CD45RA+ cells. Data came from immunoSEQ multiplex PCR; TCRdb stores just in-frame clones and leaves some out. The data contain approximately 2,000,000 clones, around 93% of them singletons. Sample: naive CD8+ T cells from PBMCs. Source of these receptors: a man between 18 and 35 years old in good health. Some clones in this sample may be carry-over from other donors' samples.

The chain combines TRBV6-5 with TRBJ1-4; the match to TRBD1 covers 9 bases. Germline V gene data show CDR1 as MNHEY and CDR2 as SVGAGI. CDR3 length: 15 residues. Losses at the gene ends were 6 bases for V and 0 bases for J; bases not matched to a gene: 2. CDR3 sequence (DNA): TGTGCCAGCAGAGGGGACAGGGCAACTAATGAAAAACTGTTTTTT. Translation: CASRGDRATNEKLFF.

The chain uses TRBV19 and TRBJ2-7; 10 nucleotides agree with TRBD2. Germline loops: CDR1 LNHDA, CDR2 SQIVND (reference sequence). The V gene end was trimmed by 8 bases and the J gene end by 0 bases; junction bases not matched to a gene: 7. The CDR3 is 15 amino acids. CDR3 DNA sequence: TGTGCCAGTTCGCAAGCGGGAGGGCCCTCCTACGAGCAGTACTTC. Translating gives CASSQAGGPSYEQYF.

The rearrangement uses TRBV27 and TRBJ2-7; the match to TRBD2 covers 11 bases. Germline CDR1 and CDR2: MNHEY and SMNVEV (reference sequence). The CDR3 sequence is 15 residues long. The V and J ends lost 5 bases and 3 bases, in that order; junction bases with no gene match: 6. CDR3 in DNA: TGTGCCAGCAGTGCCCGGGGGACTAGCGGCTACGAGCAGTACTTC. Translation: CASSARGTSGYEQYF.

This chain uses TRBV6-1 with TRBJ1-1; no clear D. Germline V gives CDR1 MNHNS, CDR2 SASEGT. Trimming removed 3 bases from V and 0 bases from J, with 14 bases in between. This CDR3 has 16 residues. For the CDR3, the DNA is TGTGCCAGCAGTGATGGGCAGGTTTACATGAACACTGAAGCTTTCTTT. Translation: CASSDGQVYMNTEAFF.

J is TRBJ1-3 and V is TRBV4-1, with 7 bases that match TRBD1. CDR1 MGHRA and CDR2 YSYEKL come from the germline V gene. The V segment lost 2 bases and the J segment 0 bases; nucleotides outside the gene matches: 22. This CDR3 is built from 22 residues. The CDR3 DNA sequence: TGCGCCAGCAGCCAATATTTGCAGCGACAGGGTCGGGGACTCAGCTCTGGAAACACCATATATTTT. It encodes CASSQYLQRQGRGLSSGNTIYF.

The chain has TRBV27 and TRBJ2-1, with 8 bases that match TRBD2. This CDR3 contains 16 residues. With V trimmed by 1 base and J by 3 bases, 5 bases remained unmatched. Germline V CDR1 and CDR2: MNHEY, SMNVEV (reference sequence). CDR3 protein: CASSLWAGLDYNEQFF. The CDR3 bases are TGTGCCAGCAGTTTATGGGCGGGACTAGACTACAATGAGCAGTTCTTC.

This clone has a single count. The rearrangement links TRBV11-2 to TRBJ1-5; a weak D match, TRBD1 (5 bases). V lost 0 bases and J lost 2, with 8 bases in between. This CDR3 is 15 amino acids long. Germline CDR1 reads SGHAT; CDR2 reads FQNNGV. In DNA, the CDR3 is TGTGCCAGCAGCTTAGACAGGGCTCGCAATCAGCCCCAGCATTTT. The encoded protein is CASSLDRARNQPQHF.

This chain joins TRBV7-8 and TRBJ2-7; either TRBD1 or TRBD2 may fit D (5 bases each). Trimming shortened V by 4 bases and J by 0 bases, and 13 bases separated the two germline ends. This CDR3 comprises 15 residues. Per the germline V gene, CDR1 is SGHVS and CDR2 is FQNEAQ. CDR3 in DNA: TGTGCCAGCAGCTCGAGGGACCTCCGCTCCTACGAGCAGTACTTC. Translation: CASSSRDLRSYEQYF.

The chain links TRBV6-1 to TRBJ2-1, with TRBD1 as a possible D gene (6 bases). Trimming removed 4 bases from V and 10 bases from J, with 11 bases in between. Germline-derived CDR1 and CDR2 are MNHNS and SASEGT. This CDR3 has 12 residues. The CDR3 bases are TGTGCCAGCAGTGCAGGGGTAAACGAGCAGTTCTTC. Translated: CASSAGVNEQFF.

This chain uses TRBV21-1 with TRBJ2-5; TRBD1 is taken as the D call from the table, unchecked against the DNA. TRBV21-1 is an annotated pseudogene. The CDR3 contains 13 residues. The CDR3 nucleotides are TGTGCCAGCAAGGACAGGGGACGGAAGACCCAGTACTTC. Translating it yields CASKDRGRKTQYF.

This chain joins TRBV6-5 and TRBJ2-7, with D uncertain. Germline-derived CDR1 and CDR2 are MNHEY and SVGAGI. The V end was cut by 0 bases, the J end by 7 bases, with 16 bases between. The CDR3 is 15 amino acids. The CDR3 coding sequence is TGTGCCAGCAGTTACTCGACGCAGCCCTCCGGTGAGCAGTACTTC. Amino acids: CASSYSTQPSGEQYF.

This clone was observed a single time. V usage is TRBV28 and J usage is TRBJ1-3; D uncertain. Germline V CDR1 and CDR2: MDHEN, SYDVKM. The CDR3 length is 13 residues. Trimming left V 8 bases short and J 0 bases short, with 8 bases between. The CDR3 nucleotides read TGTGCCAGCTGTCGGAGCTCTGGAAACACCATATATTTT. This translates into CASCRSSGNTIYF.

The chain uses TRBV27 and TRBJ2-5, with unresolved D. The V end was cut by 1 base, the J end by 2 bases, with 8 bases between. CDR3 length equals 14 residues. Germline V lookup: CDR1 MNHEY, CDR2 SMNVEV (reference sequence). CDR3 sequence: CASSLYSAQETQYF. The CDR3 region has the DNA TGTGCCAGCAGTTTATATTCGGCTCAAGAGACCCAGTACTTC.

The CDR3 here is CASSGSPGQGTAEAFF. CDR3 coding DNA: TGTGCCAGCAGCGGATCCCCGGGACAGGGGACCGCTGAAGCTTTCTTT. V is TRBV9 and J is TRBJ1-1; TRBD1 agrees at 10 bases. The germline V gene encodes CDR1 SGDLS and CDR2 YYNGEE. The length of the CDR3 is 16 residues. V was clipped by 3 bases and J by 6 bases; unmatched bases: 11.

This chain connects TRBV28 to TRBJ2-1; a weak D match, TRBD2 (6 bases). CDR1 is MDHEN, CDR2 SYDVKM, per germline. Trimming stripped 3 bases from V and 8 bases from J, with 17 bases between. This CDR3 spans 15 amino acids. In DNA form, the CDR3 reads TGTGCCAGCAGTTTCCCTCGCGGAGGGGACGATGAGCAGTTCTTC. Amino acid sequence: CASSFPRGGDDEQFF.

V gene TRBV5-1 combines with J gene TRBJ1-1, with 9 bases fitting TRBD1. The CDR3 totals 15 residues. V gave up 4 bases and J gave up 0 bases; unmatched junction bases: 4. Germline V gene lookup returns CDR1 SGHRS and CDR2 YFSETQ. CDR3 nucleotide sequence: TGCGCCAGCAGCCCCCGGGACAGGGTGAACACTGAAGCTTTCTTT. It is translated as CASSPRDRVNTEAFF.

The chain links TRBV7-8 to TRBJ1-2; D is perhaps TRBD1 (5 bases). The ends were cut back, 0 bases at V and 6 bases at J, with 11 bases in the middle. The germline gives CDR1 SGHVS, CDR2 FQNEAQ. The CDR3 has 14 amino acids. The CDR3 sequence: CASSLAGTVHGYTF. For the CDR3, the DNA is TGTGCCAGCAGCTTAGCCGGGACGGTCCATGGCTACACCTTC.

The gene calls are TRBV2 and TRBJ1-1; no clear D. V gave up 0 bases and J gave up 6 bases, with 8 bases separating them. The CDR3 consists of 13 residues. Germline V gene data show CDR1 as SNHLY and CDR2 as FYNNEI. CDR3 coding DNA: TGTGCCAGCAGTGAAGCAGAGGCCCCTGAAGCTTTCTTT. Translation: CASSEAEAPEAFF.

The V and J genes are TRBV9 and TRBJ2-7; TRBD1 agrees at 10 bases. Trimming took 3 bases from V and 6 from J; bases not matched to a gene: 0. The CDR3 has 12 residues. From germline, CDR1 is SGDLS and CDR2 YYNGEE. CDR3 region: CASSGDRGEQYF. CDR3 in DNA: TGTGCCAGCAGCGGGGACAGGGGCGAGCAGTACTTC.